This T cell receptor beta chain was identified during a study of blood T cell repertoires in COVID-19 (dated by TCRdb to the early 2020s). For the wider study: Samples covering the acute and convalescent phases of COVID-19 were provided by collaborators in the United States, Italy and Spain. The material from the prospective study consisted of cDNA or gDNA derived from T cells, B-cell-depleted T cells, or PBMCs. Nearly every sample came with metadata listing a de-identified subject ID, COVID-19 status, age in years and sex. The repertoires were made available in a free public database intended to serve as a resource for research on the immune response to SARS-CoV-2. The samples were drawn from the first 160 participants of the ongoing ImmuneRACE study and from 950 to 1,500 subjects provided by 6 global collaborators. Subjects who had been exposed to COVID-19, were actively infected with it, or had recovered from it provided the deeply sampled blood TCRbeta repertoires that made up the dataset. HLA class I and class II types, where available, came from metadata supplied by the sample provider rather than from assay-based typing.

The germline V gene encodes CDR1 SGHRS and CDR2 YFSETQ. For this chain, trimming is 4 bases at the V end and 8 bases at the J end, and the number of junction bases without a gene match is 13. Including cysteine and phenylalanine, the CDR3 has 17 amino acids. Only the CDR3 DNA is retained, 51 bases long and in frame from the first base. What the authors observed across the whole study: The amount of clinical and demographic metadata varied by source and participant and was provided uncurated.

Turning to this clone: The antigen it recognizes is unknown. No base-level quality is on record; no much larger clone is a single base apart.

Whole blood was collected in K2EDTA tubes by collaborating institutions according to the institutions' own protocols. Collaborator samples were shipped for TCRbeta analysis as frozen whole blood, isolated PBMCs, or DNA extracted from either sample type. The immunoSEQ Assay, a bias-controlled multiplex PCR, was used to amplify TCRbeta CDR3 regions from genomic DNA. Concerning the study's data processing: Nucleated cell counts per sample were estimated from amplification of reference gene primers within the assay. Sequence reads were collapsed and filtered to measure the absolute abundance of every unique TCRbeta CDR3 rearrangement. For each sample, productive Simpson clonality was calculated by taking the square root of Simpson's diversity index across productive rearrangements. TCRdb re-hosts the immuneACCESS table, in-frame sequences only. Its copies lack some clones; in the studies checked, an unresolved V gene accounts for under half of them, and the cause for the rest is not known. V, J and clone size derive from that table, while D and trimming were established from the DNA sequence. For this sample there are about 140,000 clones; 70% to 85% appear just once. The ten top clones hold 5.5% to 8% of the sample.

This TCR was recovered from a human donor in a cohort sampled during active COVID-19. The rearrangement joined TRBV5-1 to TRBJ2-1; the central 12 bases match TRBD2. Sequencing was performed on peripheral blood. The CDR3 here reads CASSSRLAGVTRDEQFF. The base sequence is TGCGCCAGCAGCAGCCGACTAGCGGGGGTTACCCGGGATGAGCAGTTCTTC.